This T cell receptor beta chain was found in a study of CD8+ T cells in alopecia areata. The treatment here: oral pan-JAK inhibitor, 5-10 mg twice daily. This CDR3 has 15 residues. CDR1 MNHNY and CDR2 SVGAGI come from the germline V gene (reference sequence). V dropped 4 bases and J dropped 5; count of bases not matched to a gene: 4. TCR sequencing used cDNA made by reverse transcription of extracted RNA. Repertoires were generated with immunoSEQ multiplex PCR, while TCRdb's copy carries only in-frame clones and drops some. The table lists roughly 200,000 clones, about two fifths of them singletons. The chain employs TRBV6-6 and TRBJ1-6, with 8 bases that match TRBD1. The TCR comes from a human donor with alopecia areata. The input for sequencing was CD4+ T cells sorted from blood, taken between weeks 30 and 35, from a patient treated with tofacitinib. The CDR3 here is CASSSGGFDNSPLHF. Written as DNA, the CDR3 is TGTGCCAGCAGTTCAGGGGGCTTTGATAATTCACCCCTCCACTTT.